What follows is one TCR beta chain and its context. This CDR3 region has 16 residues. The ends lost 2 bases at V and 0 bases at J; junction bases unmatched: 4. Per germline, CDR1 SGHAT and CDR2 FQNNGV. These data belong to a study of PD-L1 blockade in urothelial cancer. Some clones are missing from TCRdb's copy, which holds only in-frame ones; the method was immunoSEQ multiplex PCR. This table holds roughly 20,000 clones, about 90% found once. The starting material was PBMCs, obtained around atezolizumab (anti-PD-L1) treatment. V and J are TRBV11-2 and TRBJ2-7; TRBD2 agrees at 10 bases. The TCR was taken from a woman in her sixties or seventies with urothelial cancer. The CDR3 nucleotides read TGTGCCAGCAGCTTAAACCTAGCGGGGGCCTCCTACGAGCAGTACTTC. Translating it yields CASSLNLAGASYEQYF. The full variable domain, with the rest looked up from reference TRBV11-2 and TRBJ2-7, is EAGVAQSPRYKIIEKRQSVAFWCNPISGHATLYWYQQILGQGPKLLIQFQNNGVVDDSQLPKDRFSAERLKGVDSTLKIQPAKLEDSAVYLCASSLNLAGASYEQYFGPGTRLTVT.